One sample yielded the 4 T cell receptor beta chains listed below, sequenced in a study of CD8 T cells in Susac syndrome. With random hexamers, reverse transcription was performed on about 0.45 to 1 ug of RNA. TCRdb reprocessed the immunoSEQ multiplex PCR reads with MiXCR, giving one entry per CDR3 protein. The table has over 65,000 distinct CDR3 sequences, 85% to 95% seen once. The material sequenced was CD4+ T cells from PBMCs. Every receptor here comes from a human donor with Susac syndrome.

The chain employs TRBV10-2 and TRBJ1-2, with a weak D call TRBD1 (5 bases). Germline CDR1 reads WSHSY; CDR2 reads SAAADI. The CDR3 has 13 residues. V lost 6 bases to trimming and J lost 10 bases, with 18 bases between them. CDR3 residues: CASRGDLLLDYTF. CDR3 DNA sequence: TGCGCCAGCAGAGGGGATTTGCTACTTGACTACACCTTC.

The rearrangement uses TRBV5-1 and TRBJ2-2; D may be TRBD1 (6 bases). Germline V CDR1 and CDR2: SGHRS, YFSETQ. The CDR3 extends over 15 amino acids. Trimming pared 4 bases from V and 1 base from J, leaving 11 bases between. The CDR3 bases are TGCGCCAGCAGCCTGGGGGCAGGGAACACCGGGGAGCTGTTTTTT. It specifies CASSLGAGNTGELFF.

The rearrangement uses TRBV15 and TRBJ1-2, with unresolved D. Per the germline V gene, CDR1 is LNHNV and CDR2 is YYDKDF (reference sequence). Trimming shortened V by 0 bases and J by 4 bases, and 12 bases separated the two germline ends. There are 15 residues in the CDR3. CDR3 nucleotide sequence: TGTGCCACCAGCAGAGAGGACCTCGAACCCTATGGCTACACCTTC. Translating it yields CATSREDLEPYGYTF.

This chain joins TRBV30 and TRBJ1-5; D is possibly TRBD1 (5 bases). The V gene's germline CDR1 is GTSNPN and CDR2 SVGIG (reference sequence). CDR3 length: 15 amino acids. V dropped 0 bases and J dropped 0 bases, with 9 bases sitting between them. Written as DNA, the CDR3 is TGTGCCTGGAGTGTCGGGGCCTATAGCAATCAGCCCCAGCATTTT. This gives the protein CAWSVGAYSNQPQHF.